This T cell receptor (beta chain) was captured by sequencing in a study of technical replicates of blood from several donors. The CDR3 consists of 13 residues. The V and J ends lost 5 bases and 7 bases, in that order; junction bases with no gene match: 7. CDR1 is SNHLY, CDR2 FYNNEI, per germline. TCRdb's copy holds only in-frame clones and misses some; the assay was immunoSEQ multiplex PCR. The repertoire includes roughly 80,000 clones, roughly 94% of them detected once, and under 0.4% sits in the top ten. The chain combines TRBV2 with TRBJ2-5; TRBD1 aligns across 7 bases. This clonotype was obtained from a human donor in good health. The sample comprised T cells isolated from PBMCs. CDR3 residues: CASSKTGMGTQYF. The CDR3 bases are TGTGCCAGCAGTAAGACAGGGATGGGGACCCAGTACTTC.